A single sample is the source of the 13 T cell receptor beta chains below, sequenced in a study of cytomegalovirus exposure and HLA in healthy donors. Use of 60 Vbeta and 13 Jbeta primers characterized the PCR. The table came from immunoSEQ multiplex PCR; TCRdb's copy has only in-frame clones and leaves some out. The data show fewer than 200,000 clones, with more than 65% seen just once and 1.3% held by the top ten. Sample: PBMCs. The receptors stem from a woman aged 45-65 years in good health and CMV-seronegative.

The chain employs TRBV6-1 and TRBJ2-7; 9 nucleotides line up with TRBD2. J was trimmed by 1 base and V by 1 base; bases with no gene match: 2. The CDR3 is 15 residues long. Germline-derived CDR1 and CDR2 are MNHNS and SASEGT. The chain's CDR3 is CASSEVAGVSYEQYF. For the CDR3, the DNA is TGTGCCAGCAGTGAAGTAGCGGGGGTATCCTACGAGCAGTACTTC.

This clone was detected only a few times. The chain recombines TRBV5-5 with TRBJ1-5; D not certain. Germline V gene lookup returns CDR1 SGHKS and CDR2 YYEKEE (reference sequence). The CDR3 runs 16 residues. Trimming pared 3 bases from V and 1 base from J, leaving 14 bases between. CDR3 region: CASSSTGSYSNQPQHF. In DNA form, the CDR3 reads TGTGCCAGCAGCTCTACCGGGAGTTACAGCAATCAGCCCCAGCATTTT.

The V call is TRBV7-9, the J call TRBJ2-3; 9 nucleotides line up with TRBD1. V lost 0 bases, J lost 5 bases, and 6 bases stayed unmatched. The V gene's germline CDR1 is SEHNR and CDR2 FQNEAQ (reference sequence). The CDR3 extends over 16 amino acids. The CDR3 here is CASSLAGQGIVDTQYF. The CDR3, as DNA: TGTGCCAGCAGCTTAGCTGGACAGGGGATCGTAGATACGCAGTATTTT.

This chain uses TRBV29-1 with TRBJ2-3; tentative D call: TRBD1 (5 bases). V shed 3 bases and J shed 4 bases, with 11 bases lying between them. The CDR3 covers 13 residues. Germline V CDR1 and CDR2: SQVTM, ANQGSEA. The CDR3 coding sequence is TGCAGCGTTGACAGGGATAAATCAGATACGCAGTATTTT. This sequence encodes CSVDRDKSDTQYF.

The gene calls are TRBV11-2 and TRBJ2-7; 8 nucleotides match TRBD1. CDR3 length equals 16 residues. Germline CDR1 is SGHAT and CDR2 is FQNNGV. The V and J ends lost 1 base and 3 bases, in that order; junction bases with no gene match: 8. In DNA form, the CDR3 reads TGTGCCAGCAGCTTAGGTCCCGGGACAGGCGACTACGAGCAGTACTTC. As protein: CASSLGPGTGDYEQYF. Using reference TRBV11-2 and TRBJ2-7 for the parts outside the CDR3, the full variable domain is EAGVAQSPRYKIIEKRQSVAFWCNPISGHATLYWYQQILGQGPKLLIQFQNNGVVDDSQLPKDRFSAERLKGVDSTLKIQPAKLEDSAVYLCASSLGPGTGDYEQYFGPGTRLTVT.

The genes are TRBV2 and TRBJ2-2; a weak D match, TRBD2 (5 bases). The germline V gene encodes CDR1 SNHLY and CDR2 FYNNEI. V lost 6 bases and J lost 5, with 16 bases in between. This CDR3 has 15 amino acids. CDR3 amino acids: CASRTTRGRTGELFF. The CDR3 DNA reads as TGTGCCAGCAGGACTACCCGGGGTCGGACCGGGGAGCTGTTTTTT.

This sequence joins TRBV7-9 and TRBJ2-5; the D gene is possibly TRBD2 (7 bases). Germline V CDR1 and CDR2: SEHNR, FQNEAQ (reference sequence). This CDR3 is 16 amino acids long. The ends were cut back, 5 bases at V and 5 bases at J, with 21 bases in the middle. The CDR3 DNA sequence: TGTGCCAGCAGCCCCGGTTGGGGGCCCGGGGGGGAGACCCAGTACTTC. Residues: CASSPGWGPGGETQYF.

The rearrangement links TRBV9 to TRBJ2-2; 9 nucleotides align to TRBD2. This CDR3 spans 16 amino acids. V lost 6 bases, J lost 2 bases, and 8 bases stayed unmatched. Germline V lookup: CDR1 SGDLS, CDR2 YYNGEE. The CDR3 protein is CASTLGGGDNTGELFF. The CDR3 nucleotides are TGTGCCAGCACCCTTGGCGGGGGGGATAACACCGGGGAGCTGTTTTTT.

This chain links TRBV28 with TRBJ2-2; a possible D gene is TRBD1 (6 bases). The germline V gene has CDR1 MDHEN and CDR2 SYDVKM. The CDR3 totals 13 residues. Trimming took off 6 bases at V and 2 bases at J, with 7 bases between the two ends. The CDR3, as DNA: TGTGCCAGCAGGGGGGCAAACACCGGGGAGCTGTTTTTT. It translates to CASRGANTGELFF.

This clone came up once. The J gene is TRBJ2-1, the V gene TRBV4-1, with 9 bases matching TRBD2. Trimming took 0 bases from V and 5 from J; bases not matched to a gene: 20. Germline CDR1 MGHRA, CDR2 YSYEKL. This CDR3 has 21 residues. The CDR3 DNA follows: TGCGCCAGCAGCCAAGAGGCTTATGAGGTGCTAGCGGGGCCCACCCACAATGAGCAGTTCTTC. Its protein is CASSQEAYEVLAGPTHNEQFF.

This clone was found once. The chain has TRBV6-6 and TRBJ2-5, with 7 positions matching TRBD1. Germline V gene sequence: CDR1 MNHNY, CDR2 SVGAGI (reference sequence). With V trimmed by 2 bases and J by 1 base, 7 bases remained unmatched. There are 16 residues in the CDR3. The CDR3 sequence is CASSYPKTGSQETQYF. CDR3 DNA sequence: TGTGCCAGCAGTTACCCCAAGACAGGGTCCCAAGAGACCCAGTACTTC.

This clone was seen a few times. The V call is TRBV5-6, the J call TRBJ2-7; D uncertain. Between the trimmed V and J ends, which lost 5 bases and 2 bases, there was a span of 8 bases. Germline values: CDR1 SGHDT, CDR2 YYEEEE. The CDR3 spans 12 residues. CDR3 loop: CASRLGAYEQYF. The DNA for the CDR3 is TGTGCCAGCAGGTTAGGAGCCTACGAGCAGTACTTC.

The J gene is TRBJ1-2, the V gene TRBV7-3; no clear D gene. V gave up 5 bases and J gave up 1 base, with 8 bases separating them. The CDR3 covers 13 residues. The germline gives CDR1 SGHTA, CDR2 FQGTGA. DNA of the CDR3: TGTGCCAGCAGCACTTCGAATAACTATGGCTACACCTTC. As protein: CASSTSNNYGYTF.